Below are 19 T cell receptor beta chains sequenced from a single sample in a study of shared clonotypes between healthy human individuals. Repertoires were generated with immunoSEQ multiplex PCR, while TCRdb's copy carries only in-frame clones and drops some. The sample yields fewer than 400,000 clones, around two thirds seen once. Input material: memory CD4+ T cells sorted from blood. Subset indicated: CD45RA-negative fraction. Source of these receptors: a man aged 30-40 years in good health.

The rearrangement links TRBV11-2 to TRBJ2-1; tentative D call: TRBD2 (6 bases). Germline V CDR1 and CDR2: SGHAT, FQNNGV. This CDR3 spans 14 amino acids. V was trimmed by 4 bases and J by 2 bases, leaving 9 bases between them. The CDR3 loop reads CASSSKRAYNEQFF. The CDR3 nucleotides are TGTGCCAGCAGCTCAAAGCGGGCCTACAATGAGCAGTTCTTC.

This clone has a single count. The chain recombines TRBV18 with TRBJ2-5; the D gene is possibly TRBD1 (6 bases). Trimming pared 5 bases from V and 5 bases from J, leaving 12 bases between. The CDR3 has 13 amino acids. Germline values: CDR1 KGHSH, CDR2 LQKENI. CDR3 DNA sequence: TGTGCCAGCTCAGCAAACAGGGCTGAGACCCAGTACTTC. It is translated as CASSANRAETQYF.

The J gene is TRBJ1-5, the V gene TRBV30; 8 bases fit TRBD1. Germline CDR1 is GTSNPN and CDR2 is SVGIG (reference sequence). The length of the CDR3 is 13 residues. With 0 bases clipped from V and 10 bases from J, the junction kept 5 bases outside the gene matches. The CDR3 sequence is CAWSVTGGSPQHF. Written as DNA, the CDR3 is TGTGCCTGGAGTGTAACAGGGGGGAGTCCCCAGCATTTT.

This rearrangement joins TRBV9 to TRBJ2-4, with D tentatively TRBD1 or TRBD2 (5 bases each). CDR1 is SGDLS and CDR2 is YYNGEE in the germline V gene. The ends were cut back, 0 bases at V and 1 base at J, with 8 bases in the middle. This CDR3 contains 15 residues. CDR3 residues: CASSVDGDAKNIQYF. CDR3 nucleotide sequence: TGTGCCAGCAGCGTAGATGGGGACGCCAAAAACATTCAGTACTTC.

The chain uses TRBV7-4 and TRBJ1-5, with D tentatively TRBD1 (5 bases). CDR3 length: 16 amino acids. The germline V and J ends were trimmed by 1 base and 2 bases, with 12 bases remaining between them. From germline, CDR1 is SGHVT and CDR2 SQSDAQ. The CDR3 protein is CASSLVGLGGNQPQHF. CDR3 sequence (DNA): TGTGCCAGCAGCTTAGTGGGATTGGGGGGCAATCAGCCCCAGCATTTT.

The V and J genes are TRBV6-1 and TRBJ2-1, with D possibly matching TRBD1 (5 bases). CDR3 size: 14 residues. Germline lookup yields CDR1 MNHNS and CDR2 SASEGT. The ends were cut back, 4 bases at V and 6 bases at J, with 13 bases in the middle. The CDR3 DNA follows: TGTGCCAGCAGTGCGGCGGTTCAGGGCAATGAGCAGTTCTTC. Translated, it gives CASSAAVQGNEQFF.

This clone occurred once. This sequence joins TRBV20-1 and TRBJ1-3; D not certain. Trimming cost V 1 base and J 8 bases, with 6 bases left between them. CDR1 and CDR2 from the germline V gene are DFQATT and SNEGSKA (reference sequence). This CDR3 region has 11 residues. CDR3 sequence reads: CSARVHDTIYF. The CDR3 DNA reads TGCAGTGCTAGAGTACACGACACCATATATTTT.

This clone was seen a few times. V and J are TRBV28 and TRBJ1-5; 7 nucleotides agree with TRBD1. V shed 1 base, J shed 1 base, and the junction held 13 bases outside the gene matches. Germline V CDR1 and CDR2: MDHEN, SYDVKM. The CDR3 is made up of 19 amino acids. The chain's CDR3 is CASSLSPYRGQGSNQPQHF. The CDR3 nucleotides are TGTGCCAGCAGTTTATCCCCGTATAGGGGGCAAGGGAGCAATCAGCCCCAGCATTTT.

The rearrangement joins TRBV5-1 to TRBJ2-2; TRBD1 might be the D (5 bases). The CDR3 length is 15 residues. Deletions cut 7 bases from V and 1 base from J, with 14 bases between. Germline values: CDR1 SGHRS, CDR2 YFSETQ. The CDR3 loop is CASASTERNTGELFF. The CDR3, as DNA: TGCGCCAGCGCATCGACAGAGAGGAACACCGGGGAGCTGTTTTTT. The complete variable domain, with remaining parts taken from reference TRBV5-1 and TRBJ2-2, reads KAGVTQTPRYLIKTRGQQVTLSCSPISGHRSVSWYQQTPGQGLQFLFEYFSETQRNKGNFPGRFSGRQFSNSRSEMNVSTLELGDSALYLCASASTERNTGELFFGEGSRLTVL.

This chain uses TRBV9 with TRBJ2-7, with D unresolved. Looked up from germline, CDR1 is SGDLS and CDR2 is YYNGEE. The ends were cut back, 0 bases at V and 2 bases at J, with 12 bases in the middle. The CDR3 consists of 15 residues. CDR3 protein: CASSVGMGSTYEQYF. Written as DNA, the CDR3 is TGTGCCAGCAGCGTAGGTATGGGTTCCACCTACGAGCAGTACTTC.

V and J are TRBV9 and TRBJ2-3; 9 bases fit TRBD2. The V gene's germline CDR1 is SGDLS and CDR2 YYNGEE. The CDR3 runs 15 residues. The J segment lost 4 bases and the V segment lost 2 bases, leaving 5 bases of the junction unmatched. The DNA of the CDR3 is TGTGCCAGCAGCGTGATTAGCGGGAGTGCAGATACGCAGTATTTT. It is translated as CASSVISGSADTQYF.

This chain joins TRBV7-2 and TRBJ2-7, with 7 bases lining up with TRBD1. V gave up 4 bases and J gave up 9 bases; unmatched junction bases: 12. Germline V CDR1 and CDR2: SGHTA, FQGNSA. There are 14 residues in the CDR3. CDR3 nucleotides: TGTGCCAGCAGCTCGGGACAGAGTATACGAGGGCAGTACTTC. It specifies CASSSGQSIRGQYF.

The sample holds one count of this clone. The V call is TRBV19, the J call TRBJ2-3; the match to TRBD2 covers 7 bases. J gave up 3 bases and V 6 bases, and 9 bases lay outside the gene matches. The CDR3 covers 15 residues. Per germline, CDR1 LNHDA and CDR2 SQIVND (reference sequence). As DNA, the CDR3 is TGTGCCAGTAGGGAGTGGGGCGGGAGTACAGATACGCAGTATTTT. This encodes CASREWGGSTDTQYF.

The rearrangement links TRBV11-2 to TRBJ2-7, with D maybe TRBD1 (5 bases). The V end was cut by 6 bases, the J end by 5 bases, with 11 bases between. Germline V CDR1 and CDR2: SGHAT, FQNNGV. The CDR3 has 12 amino acids. The CDR3 loop reads CASRRDSDEQYF. In nucleotides, the CDR3 is TGTGCCAGCAGGCGTGACAGTGACGAGCAGTACTTC.

V gene TRBV19 combines with J gene TRBJ1-5; D uncertain. Trimming cost V 7 bases and J 4 bases, with 11 bases left between them. The CDR3 has 13 residues. In germline, CDR1 is LNHDA, CDR2 SQIVND (reference sequence). The CDR3 region has the DNA TGTGCCAGTACCAATGGTATAAATCAGCCCCAGCATTTT. Protein sequence: CASTNGINQPQHF.

The chain carries TRBV2 and TRBJ2-2; no reliable D call. The CDR3 covers 14 residues. The V gene lost 2 bases and the J gene lost 5 bases, with 9 bases spanning the gap. Germline CDR1 SNHLY, CDR2 FYNNEI. In DNA, the CDR3 is TGTGCCAGCAGTGAAACCGGAATAACCGGGGAGCTGTTTTTT. Its translation: CASSETGITGELFF. Complete variable domain (other parts from reference TRBV2 and TRBJ2-2): EPEVTQTPSHQVTQMGQEVILRCVPISNHLYFYWYRQILGQKVEFLVSFYNNEISEKSEIFDDQFSVERPDGSNFTLKIRSTKLEDSAMYFCASSETGITGELFFGEGSRLTVL.

The V and J genes are TRBV30 and TRBJ1-1; maybe TRBD1 (5 bases). CDR3 length equals 13 residues. Germline-derived CDR1 and CDR2 are GTSNPN and SVGIG (reference sequence). V lost 3 bases, J lost 1 base, and 9 bases lay in between. The CDR3 region is CAWRFDRNTEAFF. As DNA, the CDR3 is TGTGCCTGGAGATTCGACAGGAACACTGAAGCTTTCTTT.

The rearrangement links TRBV18 to TRBJ2-1; D is possibly TRBD1 (6 bases). Germline CDR1 KGHSH, CDR2 LQKENI. The ends were cut back, 5 bases at V and 0 bases at J, with 14 bases in the middle. The CDR3 sequence is 16 residues long. Here the CDR3 reads CASSILGHTSYNEQFF. CDR3 nucleotide sequence: TGTGCCAGCTCAATACTGGGACATACCTCCTACAATGAGCAGTTCTTC.

The rearrangement joins TRBV4-3 to TRBJ2-7; 8 bases line up with TRBD2. The CDR3 is 17 residues long. Trimming cost V 4 bases and J 2 bases; bases outside gene matches: 13. Germline V gene sequence: CDR1 LGHNA, CDR2 YSLEER. The CDR3 DNA follows: TGCGCCAGCAGCCCGGGGGTAGTGGGACTAGATGCCTACGAGCAGTACTTC. Its protein product is CASSPGVVGLDAYEQYF.